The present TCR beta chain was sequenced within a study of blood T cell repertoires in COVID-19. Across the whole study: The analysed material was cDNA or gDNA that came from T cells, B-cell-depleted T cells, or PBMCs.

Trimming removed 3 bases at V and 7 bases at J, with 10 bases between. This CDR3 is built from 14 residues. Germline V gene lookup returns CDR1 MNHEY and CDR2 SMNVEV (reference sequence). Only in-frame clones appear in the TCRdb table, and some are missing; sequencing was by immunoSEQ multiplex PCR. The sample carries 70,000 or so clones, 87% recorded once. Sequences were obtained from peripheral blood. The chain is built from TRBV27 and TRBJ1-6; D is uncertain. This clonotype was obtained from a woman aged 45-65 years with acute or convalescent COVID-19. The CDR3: CASSFYGGNSPLHF. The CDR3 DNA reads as TGTGCCAGCAGTTTCTACGGAGGAAATTCACCCCTCCACTTT.